The entry that follows covers one T cell receptor (beta chain) sequence. The data originate from a study of CD8 T cells in Susac syndrome. TEMRA cells were enriched by FACS, and CD4+ and CD8+ T cells were negatively isolated. V lost 7 bases and J lost 7, with 10 bases in between. The CDR3 has 11 residues. The germline CDR1 and CDR2 sequences are DFQATT and SNEGSKA (reference sequence). With random hexamers, reverse transcription was performed on roughly 0.5 to 1 ug of RNA. A multiplex approach, immunoSEQ multiplex PCR, amplified TCR beta CDR3 across 54 Vbeta and 13 Jbeta. TCRdb passed the immunoSEQ multiplex PCR reads through MiXCR, listing each CDR3 protein once. The sample lists about 210,000 distinct CDR3 sequences, 85% to 95% occurring once.

The clonotype comes from a human donor in good health. This chain connects TRBV20-1 to TRBJ2-2; possibly TRBD2 for D (5 bases). Sequenced input: CD4+ T cells from PBMCs. The CDR3 spells CSGYRGGELFF. The CDR3 region has the DNA TGCAGTGGATACCGGGGCGGGGAGCTGTTTTTT.